This T cell receptor beta chain was profiled in a study of blood T cell repertoires in COVID-19. The method was immunoSEQ multiplex PCR; TCRdb's version includes in-frame clones alone and lacks a portion of them. This table holds 200,000 or so clones, around 89% found once. CDR3 length: 13 amino acids. Germline-derived CDR1 and CDR2 are MNHEY and SVGEGT. Between the trimmed V and J ends, which lost 4 bases and 4 bases, there was a span of 8 bases. The source is a man aged 25 to 40 with COVID-19, enrolled during active disease. The specimen sequenced was peripheral blood. This chain connects TRBV6-2 or TRBV6-3 to TRBJ2-1; no reliable D call. The CDR3 DNA reads as TGTGCCAGCAGTTTTACGGAGTACAATGAGCAGTTCTTC. Encoded protein: CASSFTEYNEQFF.